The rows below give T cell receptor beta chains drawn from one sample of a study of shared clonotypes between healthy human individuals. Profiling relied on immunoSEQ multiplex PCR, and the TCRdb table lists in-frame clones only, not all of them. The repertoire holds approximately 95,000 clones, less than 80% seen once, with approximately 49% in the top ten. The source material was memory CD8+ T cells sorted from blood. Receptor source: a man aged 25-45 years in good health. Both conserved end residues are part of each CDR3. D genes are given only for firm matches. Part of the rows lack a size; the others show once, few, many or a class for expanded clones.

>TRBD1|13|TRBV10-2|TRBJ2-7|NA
CATLSRTGDEQYF
TGCGCCACCCTCTCGCGGACAGGAGACGAGCAGTACTTC
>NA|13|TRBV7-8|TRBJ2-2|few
CASSLVSSGELFF
TGTGCCAGCAGCTTAGTTTCATCCGGGGAGCTGTTTTTT
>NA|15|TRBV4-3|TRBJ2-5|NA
CASSQGPGGRETQYF
TGCGCCAGCAGCCAAGGTCCGGGCGGAAGGGAGACCCAGTACTTC
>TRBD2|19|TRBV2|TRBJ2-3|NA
CASSESGTSGRGFTDTQYF
TGTGCCAGCAGTGAAAGCGGGACTAGCGGGAGAGGGTTCACAGATACGCAGTATTTT
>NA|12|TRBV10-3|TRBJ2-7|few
CAISEILYEQYF
TGTGCCATCAGTGAGATCCTCTACGAGCAGTACTTC
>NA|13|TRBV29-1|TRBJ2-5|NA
CSVDEGFQETQYF
TGCAGCGTTGATGAGGGCTTCCAAGAGACCCAGTACTTC
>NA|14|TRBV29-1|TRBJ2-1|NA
CSVGTRDKYNEQFF
TGCAGCGTTGGGACGCGCGATAAGTACAATGAGCAGTTCTTC
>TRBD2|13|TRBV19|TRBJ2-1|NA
CASRLARYNEQFF
TGTGCCAGTCGACTAGCGAGATACAATGAGCAGTTCTTC
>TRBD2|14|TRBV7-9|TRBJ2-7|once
CASLTSGSAGEQYF
TGTGCCAGCCTGACTAGCGGGTCAGCGGGTGAGCAGTACTTC
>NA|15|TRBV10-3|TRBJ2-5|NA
CAISTGAGEAETQYF
TGTGCCATCAGTACGGGGGCGGGAGAGGCTGAGACCCAGTACTTC
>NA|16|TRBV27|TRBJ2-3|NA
CASSLILPGVGNTQYF
TGTGCCAGCAGTTTAATTCTTCCGGGAGTAGGGAATACGCAGTATTTT
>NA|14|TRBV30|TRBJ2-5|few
CAWSVLDAQETQYF
TGTGCCTGGAGTGTACTTGACGCTCAAGAGACCCAGTACTTC